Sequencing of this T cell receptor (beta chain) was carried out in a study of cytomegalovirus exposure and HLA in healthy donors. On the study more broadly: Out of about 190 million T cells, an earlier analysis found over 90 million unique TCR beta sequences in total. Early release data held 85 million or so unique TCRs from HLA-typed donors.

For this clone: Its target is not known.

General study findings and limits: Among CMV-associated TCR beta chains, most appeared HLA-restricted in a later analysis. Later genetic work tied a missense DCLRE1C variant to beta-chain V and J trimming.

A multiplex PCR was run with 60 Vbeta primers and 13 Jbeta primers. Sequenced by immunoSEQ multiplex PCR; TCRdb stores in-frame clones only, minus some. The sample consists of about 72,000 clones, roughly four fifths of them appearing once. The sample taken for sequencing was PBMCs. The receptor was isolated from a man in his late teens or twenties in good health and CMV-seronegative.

This chain's CDR3 is CASSLGAGGPYEQYF. The CDR3 DNA reads TGCGCCAGCAGCTTGGGCGCGGGAGGGCCCTACGAGCAGTACTTC. V and J are TRBV5-1 and TRBJ2-7; 9 positions agree with TRBD2. Germline V gene data show CDR1 as SGHRS and CDR2 as YFSETQ. CDR3 length equals 15 residues. Germline trimming cut 0 bases from V and 2 bases from J; bases unmatched to any gene: 3.